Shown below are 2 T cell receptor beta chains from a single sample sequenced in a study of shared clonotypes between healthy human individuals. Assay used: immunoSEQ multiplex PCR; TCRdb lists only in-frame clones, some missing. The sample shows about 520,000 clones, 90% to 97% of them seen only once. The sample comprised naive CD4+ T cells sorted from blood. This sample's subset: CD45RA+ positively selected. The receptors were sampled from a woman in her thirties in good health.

The CDR3 loop reads CASSPPHGVGQPQHF. The CDR3 region has the DNA TGTGCCAGCAGTCCACCCCATGGGGTAGGGCAGCCCCAGCATTTT. V is TRBV28 and J is TRBJ1-5; D uncertain. CDR1 MDHEN and CDR2 SYDVKM come from the germline V gene. The V gene lost 5 bases and the J gene lost 7 bases, with 18 bases spanning the gap. The CDR3 runs to 15 residues.

The CDR3 is CASSEGRLQFF. The DNA for the CDR3 is TGTGCCAGCAGTGAAGGGAGACTCCAGTTCTTC. The chain is built from TRBV2 and TRBJ2-1; D gene uncertain. Trimming cost V 1 base and J 13 bases, with 8 bases left between them. This CDR3 has 11 amino acids. In germline, CDR1 is SNHLY, CDR2 FYNNEI.